The 3 T cell receptor beta chains presented below share a single source sample, sequenced in a study of blood T cell repertoires in COVID-19. Sequencing was performed with immunoSEQ multiplex PCR; in TCRdb, only in-frame clones are kept and a portion is missing. The repertoire consists of around 200,000 clones, with more than 75% occurring once and the leading ten covering about 2.7%. What was sequenced was peripheral blood. Receptors were obtained from a man aged 40-49 years with active or convalescent COVID-19.

The chain couples TRBV6-5 to TRBJ1-1, with a weak D call TRBD1 (6 bases). Trimming pared 0 bases from V and 1 base from J, leaving 9 bases between. The V gene's germline CDR1 is MNHEY and CDR2 SVGAGI. This CDR3 is 15 amino acids long. The CDR3 region is CASSYSKGGNTEAFF. As DNA, the CDR3 is TGTGCCAGCAGTTACTCGAAAGGGGGGAACACTGAAGCTTTCTTT.

The genes are TRBV2 and TRBJ1-5, with D possibly TRBD1 on 5 matching bases. Germline-derived CDR1 and CDR2 are SNHLY and FYNNEI. Trimming cost V 4 bases and J 0 bases, with 10 bases left between them. This CDR3 region has 15 residues. The CDR3 loop is CASSGGRYSNQPQHF. The DNA of the CDR3 is TGTGCCAGCAGTGGGGGGAGGTATAGCAATCAGCCCCAGCATTTT.

The chain employs TRBV19 and TRBJ2-5; possibly TRBD2 for D (7 bases). The CDR3 totals 15 residues. V was shortened by 3 bases and J by 6 bases, with 17 bases between the two germline ends. Per germline, CDR1 LNHDA and CDR2 SQIVND (reference sequence). The CDR3 sequence is CASSIGGAPQKTQYF. CDR3 coding DNA: TGTGCCAGTAGTATTGGGGGGGCCCCCCAGAAGACCCAGTACTTC.